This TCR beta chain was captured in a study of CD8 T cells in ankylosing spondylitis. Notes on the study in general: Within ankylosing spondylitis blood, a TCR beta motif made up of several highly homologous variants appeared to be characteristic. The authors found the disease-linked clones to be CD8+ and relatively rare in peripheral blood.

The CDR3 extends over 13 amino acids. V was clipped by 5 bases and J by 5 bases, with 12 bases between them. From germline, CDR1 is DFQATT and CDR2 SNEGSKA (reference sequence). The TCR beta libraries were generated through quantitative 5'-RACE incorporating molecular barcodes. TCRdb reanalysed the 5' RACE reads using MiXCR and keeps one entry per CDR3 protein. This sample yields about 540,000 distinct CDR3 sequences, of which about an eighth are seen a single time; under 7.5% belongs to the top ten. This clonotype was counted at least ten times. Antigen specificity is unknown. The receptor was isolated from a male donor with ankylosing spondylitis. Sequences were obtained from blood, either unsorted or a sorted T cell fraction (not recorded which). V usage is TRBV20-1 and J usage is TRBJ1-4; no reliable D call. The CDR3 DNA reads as TGCAGTGCTCTCGACGAGAGGAATGAAAAACTGTTTTTT. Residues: CSALDERNEKLFF.